The 11 T cell receptor beta chains below were found in one sample sequenced in a study of blood T cells in healthy people across ages. The second PCR ran about 6 to 11 cycles with a sample-barcoded 5' primer and J-beta primers. From the 5' RACE reads, TCRdb called clonotypes with MiXCR, one entry per CDR3 protein. Among about 1.4 million distinct CDR3 sequences listed, approximately 59% were seen once. The sequencing input was blood. The receptors come from a man between 18 and 29 years old in good health.

V usage is TRBV4-1 and J usage is TRBJ1-2, with D possibly being TRBD1 (5 bases). V lost 0 bases and J 4 bases, leaving 12 bases between the germline ends. Per the germline V gene, CDR1 is MGHRA and CDR2 is YSYEKL. This CDR3 is built from 15 residues. In DNA, the CDR3 is TGCGCCAGCAGCCAAGATCCTTCAGGGTTCTATGGCTACACCTTC. This codes for CASSQDPSGFYGYTF.

The genes are TRBV20-1 and TRBJ2-6; maybe TRBD2 (6 bases). The germline gives CDR1 DFQATT, CDR2 SNEGSKA (reference sequence). V lost 3 bases and J 0 bases, leaving 12 bases between the germline ends. The CDR3 is 16 residues long. CDR3 in amino acids: CSARSETSSGANVLTF. The CDR3 coding sequence is TGCAGTGCTAGGTCCGAGACTAGCTCTGGGGCCAACGTCCTGACTTTC.

In its sample, this clonotype was seen once. This chain uses TRBV12-3 or TRBV12-4 with TRBJ2-4; a weak D match, TRBD1 (5 bases). The J call could be wrong; TRBJ2-7 is a better fit for the DNA end. CDR3 length equals 14 residues. CDR3 DNA: TGTGCCAGCAGTTCGCAGGGTGGGCGCTACGAGCAGTACTTC. It encodes CASSSQGGRYEQYF.

Points on this clonotype: One end of the junction does not line up with germline, which may come from a read error. CDR3 DNA sequence: TGTGCCAACAGTGAACAGGGAAGGAATGGCTACACCTTC. Its translation is CANSEQGRNGYTF. The chain has TRBV6-5 and TRBJ1-2; D is possibly TRBD1 (6 bases). The CDR3 length is 13 residues. Germline V gene data show CDR1 as MNHEY and CDR2 as SVGAGI.

This clonotype was seen a single time. The V gene is TRBV14, the J gene TRBJ2-7; D unclear. The V and J ends lost 1 base and 2 bases respectively, with 9 bases between them. Germline-derived CDR1 and CDR2 are SGHDN and FVKESK. The CDR3 consists of 14 residues. Here the CDR3 DNA reads TGTGCCAGCAGCCAAGGTGTCCGTACCTACGAGCAGTACTTC. Translating it yields CASSQGVRTYEQYF.

The chain is built from TRBV3-1 and TRBJ2-7, with TRBD2 matching over 9 bases. J was trimmed by 3 bases and V by 1 base; bases with no gene match: 4. There are 15 residues in the CDR3. In germline, CDR1 is LGHDT, CDR2 YNNKEL (reference sequence). The CDR3 DNA follows: TGTGCCAGCAGCCAAGGACTAGCGGATAACTACGAGCAGTACTTC. Translated: CASSQGLADNYEQYF.

CDR3 nucleotides: TGTGCCAGCGCTCGCGAGGGGCGGGGGCTTGAAAAACTGTTTTTT. It yields the protein CASAREGRGLEKLFF. This chain connects TRBV2 to TRBJ1-4; D may be TRBD1 (6 bases). The V end was cut by 8 bases, the J end by 7 bases, with 20 bases between. The V gene's germline CDR1 is SNHLY and CDR2 FYNNEI. The CDR3 totals 15 residues. The full variable domain, with the rest looked up from reference TRBV2 and TRBJ1-4, is EPEVTQTPSHQVTQMGQEVILRCVPISNHLYFYWYRQILGQKVEFLVSFYNNEISEKSEIFDDQFSVERPDGSNFTLKIRSTKLEDSAMYFCASAREGRGLEKLFFGSGTQLSVL.

This clonotype appeared once. This sequence joins TRBV27 and TRBJ1-1; D ambiguous. The CDR3 extends over 16 amino acids. The V gene's germline CDR1 is MNHEY and CDR2 SMNVEV (reference sequence). The V end lost 2 bases, the J end lost 3 bases, and 16 bases lay between the germline ends. The CDR3 nucleotides are TGTGCCAGCAGTTTAACCGGGGTAGGGCCGGACACTGAAGCTTTCTTT. Translation: CASSLTGVGPDTEAFF.

The chain employs TRBV10-3 and TRBJ2-1; D unclear. The DNA matches TRBJ2-7 better at its end, which makes the J call doubtful. Germline V gives CDR1 ENHRY, CDR2 SYGVKD. The CDR3 spans 10 residues. The CDR3 here is CAIGGYEQYF. CDR3 nucleotide sequence: TGTGCCATCGGCGGCTACGAGCAGTACTTC.

The gene calls are TRBV2 and TRBJ2-7, with TRBD1 as a possible D gene (6 bases). Trimming removed 2 bases at V and 4 bases at J, with 12 bases between. The CDR3 is 14 residues long. Germline CDR1 and CDR2: SNHLY and FYNNEI. The CDR3 DNA reads TGTGCCAGCAGTGAAAGGACAGAGAGTTACGAGCAGTACTTC. Residues: CASSERTESYEQYF. The variable domain in full, with the rest retrieved from reference TRBV2 and TRBJ2-7, is EPEVTQTPSHQVTQMGQEVILRCVPISNHLYFYWYRQILGQKVEFLVSFYNNEISEKSEIFDDQFSVERPDGSNFTLKIRSTKLEDSAMYFCASSERTESYEQYFGPGTRLTVT.

The V and J genes are TRBV4-3 and TRBJ2-7, with 8 bases identical to TRBD2. The CDR3 loop spans 16 amino acids. CDR1 is LGHNA and CDR2 is YSLEER in the germline V gene. V gave up 1 base and J gave up 6 bases; unmatched junction bases: 11. The CDR3 protein is CASSQVPAGVPREQYF. CDR3 DNA: TGCGCCAGCAGCCAAGTCCCAGCGGGGGTTCCGCGCGAGCAGTACTTC.